The rows below give T cell receptor beta chains drawn from one sample of a study of vaccination and CD4 T cells after COVID-19. TCRdb re-analysed the PCR reads in MiXCR, keeping a single row per CDR3 protein. Among around 15,000 distinct CDR3 sequences listed, about 35% were seen once. The antigens of these receptors remain unknown. Sequenced input: cultured CD4+ T cells from blood. The receptors come from a human donor with COVID-19. Both conserved end residues are part of each CDR3. D genes are given only for firm matches.

d_call	v_call	j_call	cdr3_length	cdr3_aa
NA	TRBV7-9	TRBJ2-7	14	CASSPTGTAYEQYF
TRBD2	TRBV7-3	TRBJ2-3	14	CASSSGLSTDTQYF
NA	TRBV12-3/TRBV12-4	TRBJ1-5	12	CASTISNQPQHF
NA	TRBV19	TRBJ1-1	10	CASSAGWAFF
TRBD1	TRBV20-1	TRBJ2-2	15	CSARGDRRNTGELFF
TRBD1	TRBV20-1	TRBJ1-2	12	CSARQGTGVTTF
NA	TRBV5-1	TRBJ2-3	12	CASSLARDTQYF
NA	TRBV7-2	TRBJ2-7	15	CASSLVQGVGYEQYF
TRBD1	TRBV6-1	TRBJ1-2	15	CASSDTGGPLYGYTF
TRBD1	TRBV2	TRBJ1-6	15	CASSLGGDRGGPLHF
NA	TRBV20-1	TRBJ2-7	11	CSAPGGGEQYF
NA	TRBV20-1	TRBJ2-7	12	CSASGSSYEQYF
NA	TRBV7-2	TRBJ1-5	13	CASSRQWRQPQHF
NA	TRBV12-3/TRBV12-4	TRBJ1-2	14	CASSRIGARYGYTF
NA	TRBV27	TRBJ1-5	15	CASSPSAGSNQPQHF
NA	TRBV10-1	TRBJ2-2	13	CASRQGVTGELFF
TRBD1	TRBV6-1	TRBJ2-7	14	CASREKDRDHEQYF
NA	TRBV6-1	TRBJ2-2	13	CASSGDLFGELFF
NA	TRBV6-1	TRBJ1-6	14	CASSEASLLGIENF
NA	TRBV11-2	TRBJ2-5	14	CASSPQWGAETQYF
TRBD2	TRBV28	TRBJ2-2	15	CASKGTGTTTGELFF
TRBD1	TRBV7-6	TRBJ2-5	13	CASSTGGQETQYF
NA	TRBV4-3	TRBJ1-4	16	CASSQGMGLAGEKLFF
TRBD1	TRBV7-9	TRBJ1-6	15	CASSPQGAGDSPLHF
NA	TRBV12-3/TRBV12-4	TRBJ2-7	15	CASSLGVVVSYEQYF
NA	TRBV7-8	TRBJ2-2	15	CASSPRGTFTGELFF
NA	TRBV20-1	TRBJ2-7	14	CSAREQPNGYEQYF
NA	TRBV20-1	TRBJ2-3	14	CSARRGDGTDTQYF